Shown below are 8 T cell receptor beta chains from a single sample sequenced in a study of blood T cell repertoires in COVID-19. Assay: immunoSEQ multiplex PCR; the TCRdb copy retains only in-frame clones and omits some. The sample carries nearly 200,000 clones, around 89% recorded once. The sequenced material came from PBMCs or T cells enriched from blood (not recorded which). These receptor sequences come from a young woman who had recovered from COVID-19.

The V and J genes are TRBV10-1 and TRBJ2-5, with 8 bases matching TRBD2. Germline V gives CDR1 WNHNN, CDR2 SYGVQD (reference sequence). There are 15 residues in the CDR3. The junction had 16 bases not matched to a gene; V was cut back by 11 bases and J by 5 bases. CDR3 protein: CAAVIDSRGGETQYF. CDR3 DNA sequence: TGCGCCGCCGTTATAGACAGTCGCGGGGGGGAGACCCAGTACTTC.

This clone has only a few counts. The chain has TRBV19 and TRBJ2-7, with 7 nucleotides matching TRBD2. The CDR3 spans 15 residues. Germline V gives CDR1 LNHDA, CDR2 SQIVND (reference sequence). V lost 7 bases to trimming and J lost 1 base; unmatched junction nucleotides: 10. CDR3 residues: CASTPTAGESYEQYF. CDR3 in DNA: TGTGCCAGTACCCCAACGGCGGGGGAGTCCTACGAGCAGTACTTC.

The gene calls are TRBV28 and TRBJ1-1; 10 bases match TRBD1. CDR3 length equals 13 residues. CDR1 is MDHEN and CDR2 is SYDVKM in the germline V gene. V was clipped by 8 bases and J by 7 bases; unmatched bases: 7. CDR3 nucleotide sequence: TGTGCCAGCGGGGACAGGGGAGTCGGTGAAGCTTTCTTT. Its protein is CASGDRGVGEAFF.

This clone was recorded a few times. The chain links TRBV19 to TRBJ2-5, with 10 bases aligning to TRBD1. With V trimmed by 5 bases and J by 0 bases, 6 bases remained unmatched. The CDR3 is made up of 16 amino acids. CDR1 and CDR2 from the germline V gene are LNHDA and SQIVND (reference sequence). The CDR3 region is CASSPGQGVYQETQYF. The CDR3 DNA reads as TGTGCCAGTAGTCCCGGACAGGGGGTGTACCAAGAGACCCAGTACTTC. Filled out from reference TRBV19 and TRBJ2-5, the complete variable domain reads DGGITQSPKYLFRKEGQNVTLSCEQNLNHDAMYWYRQDPGQGLRLIYYSQIVNDFQKGDIAEGYSVSREKKESFPLTVTSAQKNPTAFYLCASSPGQGVYQETQYFGPGTRLLVL.

The V and J genes are TRBV7-9 and TRBJ1-5; the D gene is possibly TRBD1 (6 bases). Germline V lookup: CDR1 SEHNR, CDR2 FQNEAQ (reference sequence). The CDR3 has 13 residues. V shed 4 bases and J shed 5 bases, with 9 bases lying between them. CDR3 DNA sequence: TGTGCCAGCAGCTCCTACAGGGATCAGCCCCAGCATTTT. Residues: CASSSYRDQPQHF.

In nucleotides, the CDR3 is TGTGCCAGTAGTATAGATTTTACTATCGGGGAGCTGTTTTTT. Its protein product is CASSIDFTIGELFF. V gene TRBV19 combines with J gene TRBJ2-2; D is unclear. Germline CDR1 reads LNHDA; CDR2 reads SQIVND (reference sequence). The V end lost 0 bases, the J end lost 7 bases, and 9 bases lay between the germline ends. CDR3 length: 14 amino acids.

The V call is TRBV5-1, the J call TRBJ1-3; 7 bases line up with TRBD1. This CDR3 spans 16 amino acids. J gave up 0 bases and V 4 bases, and 7 bases lay outside the gene matches. The germline CDR1 and CDR2 sequences are SGHRS and YFSETQ. The CDR3 nucleotides read TGCGCCAGCAGCAAAGGGGGCTCGAGCTCTGGAAACACCATATATTTT. The encoded protein is CASSKGGSSSGNTIYF.

The chain recombines TRBV12-3 or TRBV12-4 with TRBJ1-3, with D hard to call. This CDR3 is built from 12 residues. V lost 10 bases and J lost 4, with 11 bases in between. CDR3: CATSTPGNTIYF. For the CDR3, the DNA is TGTGCCACCTCGACTCCGGGAAACACCATATATTTT.